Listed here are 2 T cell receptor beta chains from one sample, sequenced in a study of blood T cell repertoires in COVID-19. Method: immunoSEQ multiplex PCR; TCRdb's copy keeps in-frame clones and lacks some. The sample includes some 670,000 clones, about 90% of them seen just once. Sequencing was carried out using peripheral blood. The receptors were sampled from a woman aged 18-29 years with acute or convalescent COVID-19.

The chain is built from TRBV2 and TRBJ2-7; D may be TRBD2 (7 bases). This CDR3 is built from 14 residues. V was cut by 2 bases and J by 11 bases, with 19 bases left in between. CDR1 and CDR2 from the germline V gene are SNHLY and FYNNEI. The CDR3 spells CASSERPVGGEEYF. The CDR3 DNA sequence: TGTGCCAGCAGTGAAAGGCCGGTAGGGGGGGAGGAGTACTTC.

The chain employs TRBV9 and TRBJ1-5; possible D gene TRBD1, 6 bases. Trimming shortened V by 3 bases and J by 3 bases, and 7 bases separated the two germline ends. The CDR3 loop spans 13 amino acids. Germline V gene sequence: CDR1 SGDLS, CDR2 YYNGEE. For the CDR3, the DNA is TGTGCCAGCAGCGGGGGGCACAATCAGCCCCAGCATTTT. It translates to CASSGGHNQPQHF.